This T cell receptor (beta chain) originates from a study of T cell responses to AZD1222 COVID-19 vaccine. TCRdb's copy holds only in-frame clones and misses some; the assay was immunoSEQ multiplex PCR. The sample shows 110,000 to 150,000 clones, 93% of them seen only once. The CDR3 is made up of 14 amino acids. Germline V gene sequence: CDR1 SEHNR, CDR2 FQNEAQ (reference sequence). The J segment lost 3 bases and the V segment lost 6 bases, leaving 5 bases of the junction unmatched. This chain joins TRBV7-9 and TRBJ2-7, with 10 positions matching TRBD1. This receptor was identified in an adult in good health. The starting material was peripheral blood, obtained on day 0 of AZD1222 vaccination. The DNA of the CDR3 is TGTGCCAGCAGTGCCGGGGACAGGGGCTACGAGCAGTACTTC. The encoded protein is CASSAGDRGYEQYF.